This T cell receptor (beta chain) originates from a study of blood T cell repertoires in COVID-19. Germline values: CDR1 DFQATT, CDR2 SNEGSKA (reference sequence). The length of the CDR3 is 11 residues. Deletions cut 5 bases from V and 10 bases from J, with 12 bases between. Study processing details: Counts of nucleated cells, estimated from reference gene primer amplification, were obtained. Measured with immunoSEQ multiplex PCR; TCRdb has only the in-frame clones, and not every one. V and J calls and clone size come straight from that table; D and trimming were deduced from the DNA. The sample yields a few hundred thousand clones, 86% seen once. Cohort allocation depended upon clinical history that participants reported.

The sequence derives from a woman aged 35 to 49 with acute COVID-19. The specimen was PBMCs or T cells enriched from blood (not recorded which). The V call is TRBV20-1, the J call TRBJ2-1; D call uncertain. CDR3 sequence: CSAPGAREQFF. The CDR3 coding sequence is TGCAGTGCTCCCGGAGCGAGGGAGCAGTTCTTC.